These 13 T cell receptor beta chains originate from one sample sequenced in a study of blood T cell repertoires in COVID-19 (dated by TCRdb to the early 2020s). Library method: the immunoSEQ multiplex PCR assay. The table comes from immuneACCESS by way of TCRdb, which keeps in-frame sequences with V and J called. Part of the clones is missing from these tables; in studies checked, under half for an unresolved V gene and the rest for unknown reasons. For this sample there are 110,000 or so clones; around 77% appear just once. Clones ranked in the top ten supply over 6.5% of the sample. Sequencing was done on a sample of peripheral blood. Every receptor here comes from a human donor in a cohort sampled during active COVID-19.

V usage is TRBV2 and J usage is TRBJ2-7; D remains unclear. The V gene's germline CDR1 is SNHLY and CDR2 FYNNEI. CDR3 length: 10 amino acids. V was cut by 8 bases and J by 6 bases, with 8 bases left in between. CDR3: CASLVPEQYF. CDR3 nucleotide sequence: TGTGCCAGCCTCGTCCCCGAGCAGTACTTC.

The rearrangement uses TRBV7-9 and TRBJ1-2; D is perhaps TRBD1 (5 bases). This CDR3 has 13 amino acids. Germline V lookup: CDR1 SEHNR, CDR2 FQNEAQ (reference sequence). V was pared by 1 base and J by 10 bases, with 13 bases between. Here the CDR3 DNA reads TGTGCCAGCAGCTTAGATCGGGGGTTTGACTACACCTTC. This codes for CASSLDRGFDYTF.

This rearrangement joins TRBV18 to TRBJ2-1; TRBD1 matches 9 bases. The V segment lost 6 bases and the J segment 4 bases; nucleotides outside the gene matches: 7. CDR1 KGHSH and CDR2 LQKENI come from the germline V gene. There are 15 residues in the CDR3. The CDR3 DNA sequence: TGTGCCAGCTCCCCCCCCGGGACAGGGTACAATGAGCAGTTCTTC. Its protein is CASSPPGTGYNEQFF.

CDR3 sequence: CASSPHGGMNTEAFF. The DNA of the CDR3 is TGTGCCAGCAGCCCGCACGGAGGAATGAACACTGAAGCTTTCTTT. The chain couples TRBV11-1 to TRBJ1-1; no firm D call. Germline V lookup: CDR1 SGHAT, CDR2 FQDESV (reference sequence). The length of the CDR3 is 15 residues. Trimming removed 5 bases from V and 0 bases from J, with 13 bases in between.

This clone was seen only a few times. The CDR3 sequence is CASSLTSGDYEQFF. In DNA form, the CDR3 reads TGCGCCAGCAGCTTGACTAGCGGGGACTATGAGCAGTTCTTC. This chain joins TRBV5-1 and TRBJ2-1; TRBD2 agrees at 10 bases. V lost 1 base, J lost 8 bases, and 3 bases stayed unmatched. CDR1 SGHRS and CDR2 YFSETQ come from the germline V gene. This CDR3 contains 14 residues.

This clone has a single count. The chain links TRBV9 to TRBJ1-1, with D maybe TRBD1 (5 bases). Trimming cost V 6 bases and J 0 bases, with 15 bases left between them. The V gene's germline CDR1 is SGDLS and CDR2 YYNGEE. The CDR3 totals 15 residues. CDR3 sequence reads: CASTPGRAVNTEAFF. The CDR3 DNA follows: TGTGCCAGCACCCCAGGGAGGGCCGTGAACACTGAAGCTTTCTTT.

This chain joins TRBV7-3 and TRBJ2-5; the match to TRBD2 covers 12 bases. Germline CDR1 SGHTA, CDR2 FQGTGA. Losses at the gene ends were 4 bases for V and 5 bases for J; bases not matched to a gene: 5. CDR3 length: 15 residues. This CDR3 is CASSSSGGAMETQYF. The DNA for the CDR3 is TGTGCCAGCAGCTCTAGCGGGGGGGCCATGGAGACCCAGTACTTC.

The V gene is TRBV27, the J gene TRBJ2-7, with TRBD1 matching over 8 bases. The V segment lost 0 bases and the J segment 3 bases; nucleotides outside the gene matches: 4. The CDR3 covers 15 residues. CDR1 MNHEY and CDR2 SMNVEV come from the germline V gene (reference sequence). CDR3 DNA sequence: TGTGCCAGCAGTTTATCCCAGGGGGCATTCTACGAGCAGTACTTC. Protein sequence: CASSLSQGAFYEQYF.

This chain connects TRBV6-5 to TRBJ2-7; 8 bases are shared with TRBD1. Trimming cost V 11 bases and J 5 bases; bases outside gene matches: 5. Germline assignment: CDR1 MNHEY and CDR2 SVGAGI. CDR3 length: 11 amino acids. The chain's CDR3 is CASTGANEQYF. The CDR3 nucleotides read TGTGCCTCGACAGGGGCCAACGAGCAGTACTTC.

The chain has TRBV5-1 and TRBJ2-7, with TRBD2 matching 8 bases. V shed 0 bases, J shed 6 bases, and the junction held 2 bases outside the gene matches. The CDR3 runs 13 residues. The V gene's germline CDR1 is SGHRS and CDR2 YFSETQ. The CDR3 DNA sequence: TGCGCCAGCAGCTTGGCCGGGGGGGCCGAGCAGTACTTC. It specifies CASSLAGGAEQYF.

V is TRBV4-1 and J is TRBJ1-2, with a weak D call TRBD1 (5 bases). The CDR3 sequence is 15 residues long. Germline CDR1 and CDR2: MGHRA and YSYEKL. The V gene lost 4 bases and the J gene lost 4 bases, with 16 bases spanning the gap. The CDR3 DNA reads as TGCGCCAGCAGCCCCGGGGGGGAAGGGGCCTATGGCTACACCTTC. It codes for CASSPGGEGAYGYTF.

V is TRBV5-6 and J is TRBJ1-1; tentative D call: TRBD1 (5 bases). The CDR3 is 15 residues long. Germline CDR1 reads SGHDT; CDR2 reads YYEEEE. Trimming pared 1 base from V and 3 bases from J, leaving 13 bases between. CDR3 DNA sequence: TGTGCCAGCAGCTTGTTGCCCAGGGAGGACACTGAAGCTTTCTTT. It codes for CASSLLPREDTEAFF.

This clone was seen a handful of times. The chain links TRBV3-1 (or the pseudogene TRBV3-2) to TRBJ1-1; D unresolved. This CDR3 comprises 10 residues. Germline CDR1 LGHDT, CDR2 YNNKEL (reference sequence). V lost 8 bases to trimming and J lost 5 bases, with 6 bases between them. CDR3 region: CASGGTEAFF. CDR3 in DNA: TGTGCCAGCGGCGGTACTGAAGCTTTCTTT.